A selection of T cell receptor beta chains follows, all from one sample in a study of Graves' ophthalmopathy and Graves' hyperthyroidism. MiXCR, applied by TCRdb to the multiplex PCR reads, yields one record per CDR3 protein. The data show 660,000 or so distinct CDR3 sequences, with under 50% seen just once and over 2.5% held by the top ten. The specimen sequenced was peripheral blood. The receptor set was obtained from an adult man with Graves' ophthalmopathy. Both conserved end residues are part of each CDR3. A D gene is named only where the DNA matches it firmly. Expanded clones are given a class, and other clones once, few, many or no size at all.

V gene	J gene	D gene	clone size	CDR3 protein	CDR3 DNA
TRBV29-1	TRBJ1-2	-	many	CSVSDGGGAGGYTF	TGCAGCGTCTCAGACGGCGGGGGCGCGGGTGGCTACACCTTC
TRBV4-1	TRBJ1-1	-	many	CASRGEGIEAFF	TGCGCCAGCAGGGGGGAGGGCATCGAAGCTTTCTTT
TRBV29-1	TRBJ1-1	-	-	CSSFENTEAFF	TGCAGCAGTTTTGAGAACACTGAAGCTTTCTTT
TRBV6-5	TRBJ1-2	-	few	CASRYSGQGGIYGYTF	TGTGCCAGCAGGTACTCCGGGCAGGGAGGAATCTATGGCTACACCTTC
TRBV10-3	TRBJ1-1	-	many	CAISESEALNTEAFF	TGTGCCATCAGTGAGTCTGAGGCCTTGAACACTGAAGCTTTCTTT
TRBV29-1	TRBJ2-2	-	-	CSVGQAAWTGELFF	TGCAGCGTTGGGCAAGCGGCTTGGACCGGGGAGCTGTTTTTT
TRBV29-1	TRBJ1-2	TRBD1	-	CSVETGGICYTF	TGCAGCGTCGAGACAGGGGGCATTTGCTACACCTTC
TRBV14	TRBJ1-4	-	many	CASSRLVNEKLFF	TGTGCCAGCAGCCGGCTTGTTAATGAAAAACTGTTTTTT
TRBV27	TRBJ2-7	TRBD2	-	CASSLQTSGYEQYF	TGTGCCAGCAGTTTACAGACTAGCGGCTACGAGCAGTACTTC
TRBV9	TRBJ1-1	-	-	CASSISGGAEAFF	TGTGCCAGCAGCATATCGGGGGGGGCTGAAGCTTTCTTT
TRBV20-1	TRBJ1-5	TRBD1	once	CSATRQGAGQPQHF	TGCAGTGCTACTCGACAGGGGGCCGGTCAGCCCCAGCATTTT
TRBV25-1	TRBJ2-3	-	-	CASSEYTRGNTDTQYF	TGTGCCAGCAGTGAATATACCAGGGGAAACACAGATACGCAGTATTTT
TRBV7-3	TRBJ2-3	-	-	CASSPGSLVDTQYF	TGTGCCAGCAGCCCGGGCTCTTTGGTAGATACGCAGTATTTT
TRBV19	TRBJ2-5	TRBD2	many	CASRGGSETQYF	TGTGCCAGTCGGGGGGGCTCGGAGACCCAGTACTTC
TRBV19	TRBJ2-3	TRBD2	-	CASSRTSGTEDTQYF	TGTGCCAGTAGTAGAACTAGCGGGACGGAGGATACGCAGTATTTT
TRBV5-1	TRBJ2-7	TRBD1	-	CASSPHGTGRGVYEQYF	TGCGCCAGCAGCCCCCACGGGACAGGGAGGGGGGTGTACGAGCAGTACTTC
TRBV20-1	TRBJ1-3	-	-	CSASSAGEGNTIYF	TGCAGTGCTAGCTCGGCAGGGGAAGGAAACACCATATATTTT
TRBV20-1	TRBJ1-5	TRBD1	many	CSAQRTGKYQPQHF	TGCAGTGCCCAGAGGACAGGGAAATATCAGCCCCAGCATTTT
TRBV5-1	TRBJ2-2	-	-	CASSLGQVTSFTTPNTGELFF	TGCGCCAGCAGCTTGGGGCAGGTTACGTCCTTTACGACTCCGAACACCGGGGAGCTGTTTTTT
TRBV19	TRBJ1-5	-	many	CASSIPGISNQPQHF	TGTGCCAGTAGTATCCCAGGGATTAGCAATCAGCCCCAGCATTTT
TRBV29-1	TRBJ2-6	-	-	CSVAFQGANVLTF	TGCAGCGTTGCGTTCCAGGGGGCCAACGTCCTGACTTTC
TRBV11-1	TRBJ2-5	TRBD2	-	CASSLIGGSSGTLNQETQYF	TGTGCCAGCAGCTTAATCGGGGGGAGTAGCGGGACCCTAAACCAAGAGACCCAGTACTTC
TRBV20-1	TRBJ1-3	-	-	CSARTTGLRNTIYF	TGCAGTGCTAGAACTACAGGGCTGCGGAACACCATATATTTT
TRBV2	TRBJ1-2	-	-	CDSSVAGWGYTF	TGTGACAGCAGTGTCGCAGGGTGGGGCTACACCTTC
TRBV20-1	TRBJ2-2	-	few	CSAVLGVHGELFF	TGCAGTGCTGTTCTAGGGGTTCACGGGGAGCTGTTTTTT
TRBV20-1	TRBJ2-2	-	-	CSARGIAHNTGELFF	TGCAGTGCTAGAGGGATAGCGCATAACACCGGGGAGCTGTTTTTT
TRBV2	TRBJ1-1	-	many	CASRGMGGLNTEAFF	TGTGCCAGCAGGGGGATGGGGGGATTGAACACTGAAGCTTTCTTT
TRBV12-3/TRBV12-4	TRBJ1-1	-	-	CASRRTGTLGGTEAFF	TGTGCCAGCAGACGTACCGGGACATTAGGAGGGACTGAAGCTTTCTTT
TRBV11-2	TRBJ1-2	-	-	CASSLDGIYYGYTF	TGTGCCAGCAGCTTAGATGGCATCTACTATGGCTACACCTTC
TRBV6-6	TRBJ2-2	-	-	CASSSWTLTGELFF	TGTGCCAGCAGTTCGTGGACGTTGACCGGGGAGCTGTTTTTT
TRBV10-3	TRBJ1-6	-	-	CASEGSGSTYNSPLHF	TGTGCCTCGGAAGGGTCAGGGTCTACCTATAATTCACCCCTCCACTTT